Following are 17 T cell receptor beta chains from one sample sequenced in a study of cytomegalovirus exposure and HLA in healthy donors. Primers included in the PCR were 60 Vbeta and 13 Jbeta primers. Data came from immunoSEQ multiplex PCR; TCRdb stores just in-frame clones and leaves some out. The table lists about 170,000 clones, about four fifths of them singletons, with 0.75% to 0.9% in the top ten. Input material: PBMCs. The source of these receptors is a woman between 18 and 29 years old in good health and CMV-seronegative.

The V and J genes are TRBV5-4 and TRBJ2-7; TRBD2 matches at 9 bases. V dropped 3 bases and J dropped 3; count of bases not matched to a gene: 4. The germline V gene encodes CDR1 SGHNT and CDR2 YYREEE (reference sequence). CDR3 length: 14 residues. The CDR3 reads CASSYPSGNYEQYF. In DNA, the CDR3 is TGTGCCAGCAGCTATCCTAGCGGGAACTACGAGCAGTACTTC. Together with reference TRBV5-4 and TRBJ2-7, the CDR3 gives the full variable domain: ETGVTQSPTHLIKTRGQQVTLRCSSQSGHNTVSWYQQALGQGPQFIFQYYREEENGRGNFPPRFSGLQFPNYSSELNVNALELDDSALYLCASSYPSGNYEQYFGPGTRLTVT.

The V call is TRBV6-4, the J call TRBJ1-1; unclear D gene. V lost 0 bases and J lost 1, with 3 bases in between. In germline, CDR1 is MRHNA, CDR2 SNTAGT. The length of the CDR3 is 13 residues. The CDR3 nucleotides are TGTGCCAGCAGTGACTCACAGAACACTGAAGCTTTCTTT. Its translation is CASSDSQNTEAFF.

The V call is TRBV25-1, the J call TRBJ1-1; possibly TRBD1 for D (5 bases). V was cut by 7 bases and J by 2 bases, with 8 bases left in between. The germline V gene has CDR1 MGHDK and CDR2 SYGVNS. The length of the CDR3 is 12 residues. The CDR3 DNA reads as TGTGCCAGCATAGGGGTAAACACTGAAGCTTTCTTT. This encodes CASIGVNTEAFF.

This chain joins TRBV4-2 and TRBJ2-2; a possible D gene is TRBD2 (5 bases). Germline values: CDR1 LGHNA, CDR2 YNFKEQ. The CDR3 spans 14 residues. Trimming shortened V by 7 bases and J by 6 bases, and 15 bases separated the two germline ends. The DNA of the CDR3 is TGTGCCAGCAAACCGTTGCGGGCGGCCGGGGAGCTGTTTTTT. This sequence encodes CASKPLRAAGELFF.

This chain links TRBV9 with TRBJ2-5, with 14 bases identical to TRBD2. V dropped 2 bases and J dropped 3; count of bases not matched to a gene: 0. The CDR3 sequence is 15 residues long. The germline CDR1 and CDR2 sequences are SGDLS and YYNGEE. CDR3 region: CASSVGLAGEETQYF. CDR3 coding DNA: TGTGCCAGCAGCGTGGGACTAGCGGGAGAAGAGACCCAGTACTTC.

The V and J genes are TRBV7-6 and TRBJ2-3; 7 bases agree with TRBD2. The germline gives CDR1 SGHVS, CDR2 FNYEAQ. This CDR3 has 16 residues. V trimming: 6 bases; J trimming: 2 bases; junction bases outside the gene matches: 11. CDR3 coding DNA: TGTGCCAGCAGTTTGATAGCGGGTCTGAACACAGATACGCAGTATTTT. The encoded protein is CASSLIAGLNTDTQYF.

The chain has TRBV6-1 and TRBJ1-4; 7 positions match TRBD1. V trimming: 3 bases; J trimming: 0 bases; junction bases outside the gene matches: 7. Germline lookup yields CDR1 MNHNS and CDR2 SASEGT. The CDR3 spans 17 residues. CDR3 coding DNA: TGTGCCAGCAGTGATAGGGGACAGCCTGCAACTAATGAAAAACTGTTTTTT. It specifies CASSDRGQPATNEKLFF.

The chain has TRBV12-5 and TRBJ2-1, with 15 nucleotides matching TRBD2. Germline V gene lookup returns CDR1 LGHNT and CDR2 FRNRAP. V lost 0 bases and J lost 4; bases outside the gene matches: 10. This CDR3 comprises 20 residues. CDR3 residues: CASGLVRGLAGGKGYNEQFF. DNA for the CDR3: TGTGCTAGTGGTTTGGTAAGGGGACTAGCGGGAGGAAAGGGATACAATGAGCAGTTCTTC.

This sequence joins TRBV6-1 and TRBJ2-3; 11 nucleotides align to TRBD2. CDR3 length: 15 residues. Germline assignment: CDR1 MNHNS and CDR2 SASEGT. Trimming removed 6 bases from V and 0 bases from J; junction bases left unmatched: 2. Written as DNA, the CDR3 is TGTGCCAGCAGCCGACTAGCGGGAAGCACAGATACGCAGTATTTT. This gives the protein CASSRLAGSTDTQYF.

This chain connects TRBV6-6 to TRBJ2-3; possible D gene TRBD2, 5 bases. V gave up 8 bases and J gave up 1 base, with 10 bases separating them. The germline V gene encodes CDR1 MNHNY and CDR2 SVGAGI (reference sequence). The CDR3 extends over 13 amino acids. CDR3 protein: CASRGGGTDTQYF. In DNA form, the CDR3 reads TGTGCCAGCCGGGGTGGAGGCACAGATACGCAGTATTTT.

The rearrangement joins TRBV29-1 to TRBJ1-1, with unresolved D. The germline gives CDR1 SQVTM, CDR2 ANQGSEA. Trimming removed 4 bases at V and 0 bases at J, with 9 bases between. This CDR3 is 13 amino acids long. CDR3 nucleotides: TGCAGCGTTGGCCGGCGGCTGAACACTGAAGCTTTCTTT. This codes for CSVGRRLNTEAFF.

The gene calls are TRBV13 and TRBJ2-3, with TRBD2 matching 11 bases. Germline values: CDR1 PRHDT, CDR2 FYEKMQ (reference sequence). The CDR3 loop spans 16 amino acids. The V and J ends lost 5 bases and 4 bases, in that order; junction bases with no gene match: 8. The CDR3 nucleotides are TGTGCCAGCAGCGCAACTAGCGGGAGTTTCGCAGATACGCAGTATTTT. Its protein is CASSATSGSFADTQYF.

This chain uses TRBV27 with TRBJ1-5, with 7 bases identical to TRBD1. From germline, CDR1 is MNHEY and CDR2 SMNVEV (reference sequence). Trimming at V came to 8 bases and at J to 6 bases, leaving 7 bases not matched to a gene. CDR3 length: 13 amino acids. The CDR3 nucleotides are TGTGCCAGCTCGACAGGGCGTACTCAGCCCCAGCATTTT. Protein sequence: CASSTGRTQPQHF.

The chain uses TRBV5-4 and TRBJ2-7; no firm D call. The germline CDR1 and CDR2 sequences are SGHNT and YYREEE (reference sequence). The CDR3 extends over 15 amino acids. Trimming took off 0 bases at V and 5 bases at J, with 15 bases between the two ends. Here the CDR3 reads CASSLDYSSNNEQYF. CDR3 nucleotide sequence: TGTGCCAGCAGCTTGGACTATTCTTCAAACAACGAGCAGTACTTC.

This clone was recorded only once. V usage is TRBV5-1 and J usage is TRBJ2-2, with TRBD2 as a possible D gene (6 bases). The germline CDR1 and CDR2 sequences are SGHRS and YFSETQ. Trimming stripped 0 bases from V and 1 base from J, with 22 bases between. The CDR3 covers 20 residues. The CDR3 reads CASSLVPKTSASVNTGELFF. The CDR3 DNA sequence: TGCGCCAGCAGCTTGGTGCCAAAAACATCCGCTAGCGTGAACACCGGGGAGCTGTTTTTT.

The chain uses TRBV6-5 and TRBJ2-1; D is perhaps TRBD1 (6 bases). Trimming removed 6 bases from V and 2 bases from J, with 14 bases in between. CDR3 size: 15 residues. CDR1 and CDR2 (germline): MNHEY, SVGAGI. The chain's CDR3 is CASSQTGRTYNEQFF. The CDR3 DNA reads TGTGCCAGCAGCCAGACAGGACGGACCTACAATGAGCAGTTCTTC.

The genes are TRBV4-3 and TRBJ2-4, with TRBD2 matching 10 bases. CDR3 size: 19 residues. Germline V gene sequence: CDR1 LGHNA, CDR2 YSLEER. Trimming took 1 base from V and 0 from J; bases not matched to a gene: 9. The chain's CDR3 is CASSQVVLAGVGAKNIQYF. The CDR3 bases are TGCGCCAGCAGCCAAGTTGTCCTAGCGGGAGTGGGAGCCAAAAACATTCAGTACTTC.